Below, one T cell receptor beta chain is given with its context. Germline trimming cut 4 bases from V and 8 bases from J; bases unmatched to any gene: 12. This CDR3 comprises 15 residues. Germline V gives CDR1 SGHNT, CDR2 YYREEE (reference sequence). Sequencing used immunoSEQ multiplex PCR; TCRdb keeps in-frame clones, though not all of them. The sample includes about 98,000 clones, 87% of them seen just once. The sample originates from a study of cytomegalovirus exposure and HLA in healthy donors. Whole-study context: A subsequent analysis reported that the 120 validation repertoires were produced on the same platform that had also been used for the 600 to 800 first-cohort repertoires.

The receptor's source is a young man in good health and CMV-seropositive. Specimen: PBMCs. V is TRBV5-4 and J is TRBJ1-2; 9 positions match TRBD1. In DNA form, the CDR3 reads TGTGCCAGCAGCCCGGGACAGGGAGCCCCTTTGGGCTACACCTTC. It specifies CASSPGQGAPLGYTF.